The T cell receptor beta chain described here comes from a study of blood T cell repertoires in COVID-19. In the study overall: Italy, Spain and the United States were the sources of the convalescent and acute COVID-19 samples. In each case, the material was cDNA or gDNA derived from T cells, B-cell-depleted T cells, or PBMCs.

Looked up from germline, CDR1 is MNHEY and CDR2 is SVGEGT. Trimming removed 4 bases from V and 7 bases from J; junction bases left unmatched: 6. This CDR3 has 14 residues. In the original analysis: Estimation of nucleated cell counts was performed using reference gene primer amplification. TCRdb keeps only in-frame clones here, not all; method: immunoSEQ multiplex PCR. V and J calls and clone size are those listed in that table; D and trimming were worked out from the DNA. This table has nearly 35,000 clones, around 84% appearing once. Material for sequencing was peripheral blood. The chain carries TRBV6-2 or TRBV6-3 and TRBJ1-4; 7 nucleotides align to TRBD1. This sequence was found in a man aged 65 to 85 with acute or convalescent COVID-19. CDR3 region: CASSLNRGVEKLFF. In DNA form, the CDR3 reads TGTGCCAGCAGTTTGAACAGGGGTGTTGAAAAACTGTTTTTT.